This T cell receptor (beta chain) appears in the sequencing data of a study of T-cell reconstitution after alpha-beta-depleted transplantation in children. TCRbeta library construction was performed incorporating unique molecular identifiers. TCRdb fed the PCR reads into MiXCR, producing one record per CDR3 protein. The sample lists 600,000 to 700,000 distinct CDR3 sequences; around a sixth were seen once. The receptor's source is a human donor who donated a stem cell graft to a child with acute myeloid leukemia. The sample in question was PBMCs from the stem cell graft donor, obtained from the stem cell graft.

The CDR3, as DNA: TGTGCCAGCTCACCGTCCTGGGGAGCAGGGGGCCCCCACGGACCAAATGAGCAGTTCTTC. Translation gives CASSPSWGAGGPHGPNEQFF. The chain couples TRBV18 to TRBJ2-1; 8 bases are shared with TRBD1. The length of the CDR3 is 20 residues. Germline CDR1 reads KGHSH; CDR2 reads LQKENI. Losses at the gene ends were 3 bases for V and 7 bases for J; bases not matched to a gene: 23. The variable domain in full, completed from reference TRBV18 and TRBJ2-1, reads NAGVMQNPRHLVRRRGQEARLRCSPMKGHSHVYWYRQLPEEGLKFMVYLQKENIIDESGMPKERFSAEFPKEGPSILRIQQVVRGDSAAYFCASSPSWGAGGPHGPNEQFFGPGTRLTVL.